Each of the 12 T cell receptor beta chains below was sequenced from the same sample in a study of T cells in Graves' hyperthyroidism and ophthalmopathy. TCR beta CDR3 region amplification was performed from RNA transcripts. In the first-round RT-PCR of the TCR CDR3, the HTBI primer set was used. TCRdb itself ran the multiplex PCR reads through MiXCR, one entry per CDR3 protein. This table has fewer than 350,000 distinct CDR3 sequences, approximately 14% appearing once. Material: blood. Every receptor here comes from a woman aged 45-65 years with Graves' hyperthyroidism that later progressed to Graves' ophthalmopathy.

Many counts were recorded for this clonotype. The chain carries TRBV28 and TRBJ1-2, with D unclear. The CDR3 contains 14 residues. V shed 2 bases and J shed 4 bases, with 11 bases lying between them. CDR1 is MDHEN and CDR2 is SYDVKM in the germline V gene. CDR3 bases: TGTGCCAGCAGTTTAACGACAAAGATCTATGGCTACACCTTC. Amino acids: CASSLTTKIYGYTF.

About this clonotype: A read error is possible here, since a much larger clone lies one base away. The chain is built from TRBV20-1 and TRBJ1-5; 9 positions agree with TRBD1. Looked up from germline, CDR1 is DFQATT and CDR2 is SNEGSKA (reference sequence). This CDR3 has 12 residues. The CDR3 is CIARTGDQPQHF. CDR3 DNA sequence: TGCATTGCTAGGACAGGGGATCAGCCCCAGCATTTT.

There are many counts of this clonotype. CDR3 DNA: TGTGCCAGCAACGAGCGGGAGTGGACAGATACGCAGTATTTT. Protein: CASNEREWTDTQYF. The gene calls are TRBV28 and TRBJ2-3, with TRBD2 matching 8 bases. Losses at the gene ends were 7 bases for V and 3 bases for J; bases not matched to a gene: 6. Germline V gene data show CDR1 as MDHEN and CDR2 as SYDVKM. The CDR3 has 14 amino acids.

CDR3 loop: CASSLIGGGNQPQHF. The CDR3 DNA reads as TGTGCCAGCAGTTTAATAGGGGGCGGCAATCAGCCCCAGCATTTT. The V and J genes are TRBV27 and TRBJ1-5; 7 bases align to TRBD1. J gave up 2 bases and V 2 bases, and 3 bases lay outside the gene matches. There are 15 residues in the CDR3. Germline loops: CDR1 MNHEY, CDR2 SMNVEV (reference sequence).

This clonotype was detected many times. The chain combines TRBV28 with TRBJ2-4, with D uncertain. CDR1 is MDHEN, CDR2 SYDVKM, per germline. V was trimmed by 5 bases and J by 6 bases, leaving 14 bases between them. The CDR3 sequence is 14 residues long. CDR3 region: CASSTIRVGNIQYF. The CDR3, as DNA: TGTGCCAGCAGTACTATTCGTGTCGGAAACATTCAGTACTTC.

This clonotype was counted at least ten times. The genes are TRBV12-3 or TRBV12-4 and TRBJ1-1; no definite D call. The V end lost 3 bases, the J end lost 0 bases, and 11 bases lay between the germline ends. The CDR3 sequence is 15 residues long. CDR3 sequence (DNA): TGTGCCAGCAGTTTCCCTGGGATCATGAACACTGAAGCTTTCTTT. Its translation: CASSFPGIMNTEAFF.

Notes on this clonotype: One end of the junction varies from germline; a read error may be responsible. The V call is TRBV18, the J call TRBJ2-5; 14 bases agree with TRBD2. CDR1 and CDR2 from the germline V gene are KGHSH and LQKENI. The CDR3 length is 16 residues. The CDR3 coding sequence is TGTGCCAGCTCACCGTTTGGTGGGACTAGCGGGAGATCGTGGGACTTC. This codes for CASSPFGGTSGRSWDF. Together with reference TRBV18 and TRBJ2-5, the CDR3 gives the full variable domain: NAGVMQNPRHLVRRRGQEARLRCSPMKGHSHVYWYRQLPEEGLKFMVYLQKENIIDESGMPKERFSAEFPKEGPSILRIQQVVRGDSAAYFCASSPFGGTSGRSWDFGPGTRLLVL.

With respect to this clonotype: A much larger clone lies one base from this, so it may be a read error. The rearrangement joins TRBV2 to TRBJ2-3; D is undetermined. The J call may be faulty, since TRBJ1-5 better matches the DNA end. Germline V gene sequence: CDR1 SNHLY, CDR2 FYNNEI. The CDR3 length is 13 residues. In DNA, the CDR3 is TGTGCCAGCACCACAAAAAGCACAGATACGCAGCATTTT. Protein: CASTTKSTDTQHF.

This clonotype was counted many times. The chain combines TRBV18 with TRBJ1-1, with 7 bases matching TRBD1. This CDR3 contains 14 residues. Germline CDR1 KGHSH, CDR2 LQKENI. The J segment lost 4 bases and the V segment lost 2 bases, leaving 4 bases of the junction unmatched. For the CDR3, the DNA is TGTGCCAGCTCACCAGAGACAGGGAGCACTGAAGCTTTCTTT. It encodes CASSPETGSTEAFF.

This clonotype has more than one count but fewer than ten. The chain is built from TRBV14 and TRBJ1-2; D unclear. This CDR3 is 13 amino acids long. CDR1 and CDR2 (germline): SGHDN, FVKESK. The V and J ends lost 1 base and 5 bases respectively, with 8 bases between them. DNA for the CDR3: TGTGCCAGCAGCCAAGGGAACTTTTATGGCTACACCTTC. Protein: CASSQGNFYGYTF.

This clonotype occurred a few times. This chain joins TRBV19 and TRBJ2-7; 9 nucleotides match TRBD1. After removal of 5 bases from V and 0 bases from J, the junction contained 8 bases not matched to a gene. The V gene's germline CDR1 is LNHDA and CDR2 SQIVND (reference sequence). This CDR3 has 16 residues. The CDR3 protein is CASSQQYRGLSYEQYF. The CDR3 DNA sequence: TGTGCCAGTAGTCAACAGTACAGGGGGCTCTCCTACGAGCAGTACTTC.

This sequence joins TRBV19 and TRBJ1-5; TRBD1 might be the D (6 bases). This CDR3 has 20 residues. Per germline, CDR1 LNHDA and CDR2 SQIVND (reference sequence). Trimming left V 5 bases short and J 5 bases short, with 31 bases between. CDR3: CASSEFHHRVPHQPHQPQHF. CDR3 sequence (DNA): TGTGCCAGTAGTGAATTCCATCACAGGGTACCCCACCAACCTCATCAGCCCCAGCATTTT.